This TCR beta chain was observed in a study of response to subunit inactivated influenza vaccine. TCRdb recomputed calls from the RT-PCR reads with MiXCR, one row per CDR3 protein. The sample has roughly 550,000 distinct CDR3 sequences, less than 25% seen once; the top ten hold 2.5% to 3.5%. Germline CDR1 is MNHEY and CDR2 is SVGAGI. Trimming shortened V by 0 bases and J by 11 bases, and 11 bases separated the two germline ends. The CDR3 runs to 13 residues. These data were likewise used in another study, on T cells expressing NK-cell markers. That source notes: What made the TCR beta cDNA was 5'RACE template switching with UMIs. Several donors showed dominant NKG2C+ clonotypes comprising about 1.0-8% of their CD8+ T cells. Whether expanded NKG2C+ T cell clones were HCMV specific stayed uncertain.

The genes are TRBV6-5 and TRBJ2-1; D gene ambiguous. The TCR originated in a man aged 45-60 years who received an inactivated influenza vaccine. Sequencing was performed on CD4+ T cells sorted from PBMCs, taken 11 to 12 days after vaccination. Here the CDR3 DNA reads TGTGCCAGCAGTTACTCGAACTGGAGTAAGCAGTTCTTC. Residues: CASSYSNWSKQFF.